This T cell receptor (beta chain) was profiled in a study of blood T cell repertoires in COVID-19. Study-level background: The analysed material was cDNA or gDNA that came from T cells, B-cell-depleted T cells, or PBMCs.

The study drew participants aged about 18 to 95 years from 20 to 30 US areas. Recovered participants had two consecutive negative NP/OP PCR tests, healthcare professional clearance, or symptom resolution. Using immunoSEQ multiplex PCR, the repertoire was profiled, and TCRdb retains in-frame clones only, with some absent. The sample has roughly 220,000 clones; less than 90% are singletons. Trimming shortened V by 6 bases and J by 5 bases, and 17 bases separated the two germline ends. The germline V gene encodes CDR1 SGHTA and CDR2 FQGNSA. The CDR3 contains 16 residues. The V and J genes are TRBV7-2 and TRBJ1-6; maybe TRBD1 (5 bases). The receptor comes from a woman in her 30s who had recovered from COVID-19. Sequenced input: PBMCs or T cells enriched from blood (not recorded which). In nucleotides, the CDR3 is TGTGCCAGCAGTCCGGCAGGGTCCGTGGATAATTCACCCCTCCACTTT. Its translation is CASSPAGSVDNSPLHF.